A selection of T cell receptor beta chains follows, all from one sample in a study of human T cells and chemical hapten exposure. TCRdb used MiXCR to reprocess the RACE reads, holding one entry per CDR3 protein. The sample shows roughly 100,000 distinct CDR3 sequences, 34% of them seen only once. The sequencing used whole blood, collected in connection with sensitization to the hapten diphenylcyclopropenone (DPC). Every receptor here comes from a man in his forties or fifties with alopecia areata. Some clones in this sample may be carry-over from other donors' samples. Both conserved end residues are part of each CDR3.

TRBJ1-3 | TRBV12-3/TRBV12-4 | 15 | CASRLTGNFGNTIYF
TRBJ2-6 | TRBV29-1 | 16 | CSVEDPTGTGANVLTF
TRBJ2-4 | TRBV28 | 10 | CASSDRVQYF
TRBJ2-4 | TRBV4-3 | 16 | CASSQTPGGQKNIQYF
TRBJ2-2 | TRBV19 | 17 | CASSTASSGSVFGELFF
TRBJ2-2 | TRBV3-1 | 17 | CASSQLTSGRTTGELFF
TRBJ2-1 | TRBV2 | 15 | CASSPGTSTYNEQFF
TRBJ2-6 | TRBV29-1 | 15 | CSASRGRAGANVLTF
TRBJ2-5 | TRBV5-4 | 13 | CASSQERQETQYF
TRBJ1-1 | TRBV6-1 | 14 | CASSERGRNTEAFF
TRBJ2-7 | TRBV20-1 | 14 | CSVRGQIQTYEQYF
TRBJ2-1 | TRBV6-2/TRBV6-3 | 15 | CASSYVAGVSNEQFF
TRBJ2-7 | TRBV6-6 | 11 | CASSYRTEQYF
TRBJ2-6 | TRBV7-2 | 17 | CASSLGDGRSGANVLTF
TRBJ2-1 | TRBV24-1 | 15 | CATREGLAESDEQFF
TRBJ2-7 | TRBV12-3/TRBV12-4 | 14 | CASSFNSGTREQYF
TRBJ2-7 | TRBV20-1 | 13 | CSALLAGVYEQYF
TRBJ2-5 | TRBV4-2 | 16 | CASSQNSGSGSETQYF
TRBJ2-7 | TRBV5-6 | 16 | CASSLDPGLSSYEQYF
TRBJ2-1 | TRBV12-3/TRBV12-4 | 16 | CASSSTREYGYNEQFF
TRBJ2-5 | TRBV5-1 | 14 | CASSFQHIQETQYF
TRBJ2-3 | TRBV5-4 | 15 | CASSGAGTSTDTQYF
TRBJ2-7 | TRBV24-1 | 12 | CATSTGPYEQYF
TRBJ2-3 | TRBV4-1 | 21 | CASSQETKPFLAGGITDTQYF
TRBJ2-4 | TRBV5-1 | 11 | CASSRGDIQYF
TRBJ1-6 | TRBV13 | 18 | CASSLGGGTGPGDSPLHF
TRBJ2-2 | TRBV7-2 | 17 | CASSPPSTSGNTGELFF
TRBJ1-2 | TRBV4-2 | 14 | CASSLIKAGDGYTF
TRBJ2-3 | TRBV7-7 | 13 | CASSPKLGDTQYF
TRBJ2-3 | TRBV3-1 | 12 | CASSHATDTQYF
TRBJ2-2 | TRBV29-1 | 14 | CSVAQGGDTGELFF
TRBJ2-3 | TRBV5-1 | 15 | CASSLAGQGTDTQYF
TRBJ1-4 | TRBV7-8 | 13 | CASSGPGHEKLFF
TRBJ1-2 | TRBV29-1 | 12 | CSVGPGPYGYTF
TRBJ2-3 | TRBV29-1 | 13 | CSVAIGRSDTQYF
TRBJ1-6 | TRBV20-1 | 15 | CSAPSSGVFGSPLHF
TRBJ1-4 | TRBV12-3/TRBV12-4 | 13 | CASRIGTNGKLFF
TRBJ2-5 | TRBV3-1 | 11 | CASSMLETQYF
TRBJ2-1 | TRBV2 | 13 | CASSYFEDNEQFF
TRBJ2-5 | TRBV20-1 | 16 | CSARTSTSENQETQYF
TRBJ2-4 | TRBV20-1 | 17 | CSARDSRHVLAKNIQYF
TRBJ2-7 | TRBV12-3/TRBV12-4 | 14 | CASNQLGGFDEQYF
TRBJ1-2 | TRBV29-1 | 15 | CSVEGQGTIRYGYTF
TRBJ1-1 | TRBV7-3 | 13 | CASSSDGNTEAFF
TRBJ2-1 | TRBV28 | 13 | CASSLFKRELEFF
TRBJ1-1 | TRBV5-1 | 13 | CASSPGTDSEAFF
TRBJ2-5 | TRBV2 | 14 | CASSAGTSQETQYF
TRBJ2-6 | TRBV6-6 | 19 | CASSPQLAGALAGANVLTF
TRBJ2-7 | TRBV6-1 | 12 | CASSEARRDRDF
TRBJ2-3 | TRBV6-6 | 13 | CASRSSSTDTQYF
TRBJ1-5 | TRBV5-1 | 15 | CASSLEGGGNQPQHF
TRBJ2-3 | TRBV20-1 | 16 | CSARFETSGSTDTQYF
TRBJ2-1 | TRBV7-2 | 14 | CASSPRTLRNEQFF
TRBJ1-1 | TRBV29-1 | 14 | CSVEKRQAHTEAFF